This T cell receptor beta chain was identified during a study of blood T cell repertoires in COVID-19. Study information: Samples came from the United States, Italy and Spain, spanning acute and convalescent COVID-19. Nucleic acid was either cDNA or gDNA, and it came from T cells, B-cell-depleted T cells, or PBMCs.

TCRdb's table, derived via immunoSEQ multiplex PCR, lists solely in-frame clones and lacks some. The repertoire holds about 240,000 clones, about 85% seen once, with approximately 7.9% in the top ten. The CDR3 runs 13 residues. Germline CDR1 is GTSNPN and CDR2 is SVGIG (reference sequence). V dropped 0 bases and J dropped 2 bases, with 7 bases sitting between them. Sample: peripheral blood. The chain has TRBV30 and TRBJ1-1; the D is unclear. The source is a man in his sixties who had recovered from COVID-19. In nucleotides, the CDR3 is TGTGCCTGGAGTGTGGCAGTAAACACTGAAGCTTTCTTT. This encodes CAWSVAVNTEAFF.